A single sample is the source of the 7 T cell receptor beta chains below, sequenced in a study of shared clonotypes between healthy human individuals. The method was immunoSEQ multiplex PCR; TCRdb's version includes in-frame clones alone and lacks a portion of them. The table includes fewer than 850,000 clones, 80% to 95% detected once. Specimen: memory CD8+ T cells from PBMCs. Subset denoted: CD45RO+ cells pooled with CCR7-negative TemRA cells. Receptors were obtained from a man aged 18 to 30 in good health. Some clones in this sample may be carry-over from other donors' samples.

CDR3: CASSFGQTKEQYF. CDR3 nucleotide sequence: TGTGCCAGCAGTTTTGGTCAGACGAAGGAGCAGTACTTC. The chain employs TRBV27 and TRBJ2-7; D remains ambiguous. This CDR3 spans 13 amino acids. The V gene lost 3 bases and the J gene lost 7 bases, with 13 bases spanning the gap. Per germline, CDR1 MNHEY and CDR2 SMNVEV (reference sequence).

This clone is a singleton in its sample. CDR3 sequence: CASSGYGQGAREQFF. The CDR3 DNA sequence: TGTGCCAGCAGCGGGTACGGACAGGGGGCGAGGGAGCAGTTCTTC. The chain uses TRBV11-3 and TRBJ2-1, with 11 bases matching TRBD1. V shed 5 bases, J shed 10 bases, and the junction held 10 bases outside the gene matches. Germline CDR1 SGHNT, CDR2 YENEEA. This CDR3 comprises 15 residues.

This sequence joins TRBV28 and TRBJ1-5, with D possibly TRBD1 on 6 matching bases. V dropped 1 base and J dropped 5 bases, with 9 bases sitting between them. The CDR3 contains 14 residues. Per germline, CDR1 MDHEN and CDR2 SYDVKM. CDR3 protein: CASSLLRGDQPQHF. The CDR3 DNA follows: TGTGCCAGCAGTTTATTAAGGGGGGATCAGCCCCAGCATTTT. The full variable domain, completed using reference TRBV28 and TRBJ1-5, is DVKVTQSSRYLVKRTGEKVFLECVQDMDHENMFWYRQDPGLGLRLIYFSYDVKMKEKGDIPEGYSVSREKKERFSLILESASTNQTSMYLCASSLLRGDQPQHFGDGTRLSIL.

The rearrangement joins TRBV7-9 to TRBJ1-1; 10 bases match TRBD1. The CDR3 contains 16 residues. Per germline, CDR1 SEHNR and CDR2 FQNEAQ (reference sequence). The trim removed 4 bases at V and 1 base at J, leaving 6 bases unmatched. The CDR3 region is CASSSPGQGTNTEAFF. CDR3 DNA: TGTGCCAGCAGCTCCCCGGGACAGGGGACGAACACTGAAGCTTTCTTT.

The chain is built from TRBV27 and TRBJ2-2; D is unclear. From germline, CDR1 is MNHEY and CDR2 SMNVEV (reference sequence). V was clipped by 4 bases and J by 6 bases, with 6 bases between them. The CDR3 length is 12 residues. CDR3 sequence reads: CASSSFPGELFF. CDR3 in DNA: TGTGCCAGCAGTTCATTCCCCGGGGAGCTGTTTTTT.

This clone came up a few times. The chain is built from TRBV2 and TRBJ1-5; D gene unclear. CDR1 SNHLY and CDR2 FYNNEI come from the germline V gene. This CDR3 contains 14 residues. Trimming left V 3 bases short and J 4 bases short, with 10 bases between. The CDR3 region is CASSEWTANQPQHF. The CDR3 DNA reads TGTGCCAGCAGTGAGTGGACCGCTAATCAGCCCCAGCATTTT.

This clone was recorded only once. The CDR3 reads CASSPRPGTGTLDNGYTF. Here the CDR3 DNA reads TGCGCCAGCAGCCCCCGTCCCGGGACAGGGACCCTTGACAATGGCTACACCTTC. J is TRBJ1-2 and V is TRBV5-1, with 9 bases lining up with TRBD1. From germline, CDR1 is SGHRS and CDR2 YFSETQ. V dropped 4 bases and J dropped 6; count of bases not matched to a gene: 19. The CDR3 spans 18 residues.